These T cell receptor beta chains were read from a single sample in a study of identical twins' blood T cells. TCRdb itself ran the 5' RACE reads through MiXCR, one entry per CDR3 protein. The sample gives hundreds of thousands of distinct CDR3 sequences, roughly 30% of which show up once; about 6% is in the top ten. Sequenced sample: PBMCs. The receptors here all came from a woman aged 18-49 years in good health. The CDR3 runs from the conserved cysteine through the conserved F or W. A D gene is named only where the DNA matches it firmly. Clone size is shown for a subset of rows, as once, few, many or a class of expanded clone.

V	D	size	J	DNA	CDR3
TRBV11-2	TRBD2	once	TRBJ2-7	TGTGCCAGCAGCTTAGTGGGGGGGGTCTCCTACGAGCAGTACTTC	CASSLVGGVSYEQYF
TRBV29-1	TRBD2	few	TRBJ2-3	TGCAGCGTTGAAGAGGGGACTAGCGGTCGCACAGATACGCAGTATTTT	CSVEEGTSGRTDTQYF
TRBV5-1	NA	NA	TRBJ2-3	TGCGCCAGCAGCTTGGATTACGATACGCAGTATTTT	CASSLDYDTQYF
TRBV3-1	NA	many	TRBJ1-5	TGTGCCAGCAGCCAGGGACCTAATCAGCCCCAGCATTTT	CASSQGPNQPQHF
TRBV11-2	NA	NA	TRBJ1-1	TGTGCCAGCAGCTTAGATCCGGTGAACACTGAAGCTTTCTTT	CASSLDPVNTEAFF
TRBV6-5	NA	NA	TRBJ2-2	TGTGCCAGCAGTTACGATGTTGGGAACACCGGGGAGCTGTTTTTT	CASSYDVGNTGELFF
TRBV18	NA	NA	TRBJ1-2	TGTGCCAGCTCACCAATGGGCAGAGACTATGGCTACACCTTC	CASSPMGRDYGYTF
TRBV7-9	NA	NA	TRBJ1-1	TGTGCCAGCAGCTTAGGGTGGGGTGAAGACACTGAAGCTTTCTTT	CASSLGWGEDTEAFF
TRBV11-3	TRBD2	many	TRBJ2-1	TGTGCCAGCAGCCCCCGTTCTAGCGGGAGGCGGAATGAGCAGTTCTTC	CASSPRSSGRRNEQFF
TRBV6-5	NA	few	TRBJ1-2	TGTGCCAGCAGTTACTCACAGCACGGCAATATCCTCTATGGCTACACCTTC	CASSYSQHGNILYGYTF
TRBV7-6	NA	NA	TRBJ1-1	TGTGCCAGCACCCCGTACATGAACACTGAAGCTTTCTTT	CASTPYMNTEAFF
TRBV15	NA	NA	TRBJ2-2	TGTGCCACCAGCAGAGTATATCGGGAGGAGCTGTTTTTT	CATSRVYREELFF
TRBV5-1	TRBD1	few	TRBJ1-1	TGCGCCAGCAGCTTGGCGGGGTTGACAGGGACCACTGAAGCTTTCTTT	CASSLAGLTGTTEAFF
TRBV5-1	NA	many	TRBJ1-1	TGCGCCAGCACCACGACGGCTGAGTACACTGAAGCTTTCTTT	CASTTTAEYTEAFF
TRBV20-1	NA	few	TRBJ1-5	TGTAGTGCTAGAGGTCCCAGCAATCAGCCCCGGCATTTT	CSARGPSNQPRHF
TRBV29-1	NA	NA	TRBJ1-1	TGCAGCGCGGCCGGAGGGGGACTCGAAGCTTTCTTT	CSAAGGGLEAFF
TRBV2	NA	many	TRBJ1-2	TGTGCCAGCACTCCGTCGACAGGCCTTAACTATGGCTACACCTTC	CASTPSTGLNYGYTF
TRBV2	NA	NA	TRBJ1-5	TGTGCCAGCGACAAAGACAGGACAGGCAATCAGCCCCAGCATTTT	CASDKDRTGNQPQHF
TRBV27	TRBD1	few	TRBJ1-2	TGTGCCAGCAGTTTCATAGGGGGCGTCAACTATGGCTACACCTTC	CASSFIGGVNYGYTF
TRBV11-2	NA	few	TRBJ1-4	TGTGCCAGCAGCGACCCGACAGTGGGGAATAATGAAAAACTGTTTTTT	CASSDPTVGNNEKLFF
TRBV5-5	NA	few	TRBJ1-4	TGTGCCAGCAGCCCGGTTAATGAAAAACTGTTTTTT	CASSPVNEKLFF
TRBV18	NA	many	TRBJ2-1	TGTGCCAGCTCACCTACTGGCGATGAGCAGTTCTTC	CASSPTGDEQFF
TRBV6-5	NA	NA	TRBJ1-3	TGTGCCAGCAGTTACTGGTTTTCAGGACGGGGCTCTGGAAACACCATATATTTT	CASSYWFSGRGSGNTIYF
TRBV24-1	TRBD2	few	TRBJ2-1	TGTGCCACCAGTGATCGTCAGGGAGGGGAGTACAATGAGCAGTTCTTC	CATSDRQGGEYNEQFF
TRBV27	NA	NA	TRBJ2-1	TGTGCCAGCAGTTTAATGGGGCCTAACAATGAGCAGTTCTTC	CASSLMGPNNEQFF
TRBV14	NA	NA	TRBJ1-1	TGTGCCAGCAGCCATACCGCTTCAGGCGCTCCGGGAGCTTTCTTT	CASSHTASGAPGAFF
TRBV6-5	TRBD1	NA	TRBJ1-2	TGTGCCAGCAGTTTCACAGGGGGCTTTGGCTACACCTTC	CASSFTGGFGYTF